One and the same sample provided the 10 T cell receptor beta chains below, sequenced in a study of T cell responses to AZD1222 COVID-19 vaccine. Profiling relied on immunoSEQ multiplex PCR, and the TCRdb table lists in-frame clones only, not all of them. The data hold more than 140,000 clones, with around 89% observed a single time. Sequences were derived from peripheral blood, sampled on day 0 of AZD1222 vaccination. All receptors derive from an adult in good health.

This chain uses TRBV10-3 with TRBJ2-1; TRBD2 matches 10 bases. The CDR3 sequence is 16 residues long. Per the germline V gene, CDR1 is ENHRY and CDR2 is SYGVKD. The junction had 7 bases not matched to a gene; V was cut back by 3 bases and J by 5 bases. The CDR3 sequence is CAISDRASGGDNEQFF. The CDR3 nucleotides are TGTGCCATCAGTGACCGGGCTAGCGGGGGAGACAATGAGCAGTTCTTC.

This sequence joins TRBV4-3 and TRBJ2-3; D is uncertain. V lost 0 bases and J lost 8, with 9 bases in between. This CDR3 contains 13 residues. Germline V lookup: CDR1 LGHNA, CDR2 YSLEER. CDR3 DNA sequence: TGCGCCAGCAGCCAAGAACGATATGGTACGCAGTATTTT. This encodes CASSQERYGTQYF.

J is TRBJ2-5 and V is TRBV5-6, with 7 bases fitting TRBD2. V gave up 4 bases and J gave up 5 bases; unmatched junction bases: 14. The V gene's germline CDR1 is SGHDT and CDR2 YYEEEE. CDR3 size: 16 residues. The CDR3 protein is CASSVGRGPRWETQYF. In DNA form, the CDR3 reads TGTGCCAGCAGCGTGGGGAGGGGACCGCGGTGGGAGACCCAGTACTTC.

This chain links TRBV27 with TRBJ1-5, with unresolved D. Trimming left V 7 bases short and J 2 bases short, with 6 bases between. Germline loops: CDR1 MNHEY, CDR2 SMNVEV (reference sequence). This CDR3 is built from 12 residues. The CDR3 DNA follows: TGTGCCAGCAAGGAGGGCAATCAGCCCCAGCATTTT. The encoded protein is CASKEGNQPQHF.

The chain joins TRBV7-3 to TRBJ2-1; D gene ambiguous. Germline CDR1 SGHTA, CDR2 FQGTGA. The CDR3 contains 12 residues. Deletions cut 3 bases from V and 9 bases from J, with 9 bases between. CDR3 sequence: CASSFPHSEQFF. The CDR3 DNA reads TGTGCCAGCAGCTTCCCGCATTCTGAGCAGTTCTTC.

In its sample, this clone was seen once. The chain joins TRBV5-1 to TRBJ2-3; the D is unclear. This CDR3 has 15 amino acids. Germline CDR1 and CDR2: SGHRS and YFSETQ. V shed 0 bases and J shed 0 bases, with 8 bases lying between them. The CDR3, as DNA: TGCGCCAGCAGCTTGGAGTGGATTAGCACAGATACGCAGTATTTT. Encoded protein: CASSLEWISTDTQYF.

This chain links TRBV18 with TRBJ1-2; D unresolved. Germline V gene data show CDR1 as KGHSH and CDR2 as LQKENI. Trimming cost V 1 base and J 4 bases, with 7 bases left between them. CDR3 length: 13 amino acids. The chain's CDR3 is CASSPLGGYGYTF. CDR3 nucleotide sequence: TGTGCCAGCTCACCACTCGGAGGCTATGGCTACACCTTC.

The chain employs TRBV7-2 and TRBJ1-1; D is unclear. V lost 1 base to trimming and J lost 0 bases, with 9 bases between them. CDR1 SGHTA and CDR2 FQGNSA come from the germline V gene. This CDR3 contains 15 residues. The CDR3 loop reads CASSLDPAMNTEAFF. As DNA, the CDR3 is TGTGCCAGCAGCTTAGACCCGGCCATGAACACTGAAGCTTTCTTT.

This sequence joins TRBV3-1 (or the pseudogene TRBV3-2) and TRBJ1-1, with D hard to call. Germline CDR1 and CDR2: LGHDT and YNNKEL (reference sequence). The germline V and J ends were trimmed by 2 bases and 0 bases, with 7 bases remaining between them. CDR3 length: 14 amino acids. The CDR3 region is CASSQWPMNTEAFF. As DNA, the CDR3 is TGTGCCAGCAGCCAATGGCCGATGAACACTGAAGCTTTCTTT.

The CDR3 here is CASSLRTGPYGYTF. The CDR3 DNA sequence: TGTGCCAGCAGTTTAAGGACAGGTCCCTATGGCTACACCTTC. The J gene is TRBJ1-2, the V gene TRBV27; 7 bases line up with TRBD1. CDR1 MNHEY and CDR2 SMNVEV come from the germline V gene (reference sequence). The CDR3 sequence is 14 residues long. Trimming cost V 2 bases and J 4 bases; bases outside gene matches: 4.